This is a list of T cell receptor beta chains from one sample in a study of shared clonotypes between healthy human individuals. The assay was immunoSEQ multiplex PCR, and TCRdb's table has in-frame clones only and misses some. The sample gives fewer than 600,000 clones, roughly 83% of which show up once; about 12% is in the top ten. Material for sequencing was PBMCs. Receptors originate from a woman between 35 and 50 years old in good health. Some clones in this sample may be carry-over from other donors' samples. Each CDR3 is given with its conserved first and last residue. The D gene is left open where the match is weak. A clone size is listed for some rows: how often the clone was seen (once, few, many), or a class if it is expanded.

d_gene,v_gene,j_gene,abundance,CDR3nt,CDR3aa
TRBD2,TRBV6-5,TRBJ2-7,-,TGTGCCAGCAGTTACTCAACTAGCGGGAGGTACGAGCAGTACTTC,CASSYSTSGRYEQYF
TRBD1,TRBV30,TRBJ1-5,-,TGTGCCTGGAGTTTAGGACAGGGTTATCAGCCCCAGCATTTT,CAWSLGQGYQPQHF
-,TRBV6-6,TRBJ2-5,-,TGTGCCAGCAGTACTTCAGGGGGGCGGGAGACCCAGTACTTC,CASSTSGGRETQYF
TRBD2,TRBV18,TRBJ2-3,-,TGTGCCAGCTCCCGTAGCGGGAGGATTGGGGATACGCAGTATTTT,CASSRSGRIGDTQYF
-,TRBV27,TRBJ1-5,-,TGTGCCAGCCCGGGGCAGGTGGCAGATTTT,CASPGQVADF
TRBD2,TRBV5-1,TRBJ2-1,once,TGCGCCAGCAGCCCCAGGACTAGCGGGAGCTCCTACAATGAGCAGTTCTTC,CASSPRTSGSSYNEQFF
TRBD2,TRBV2,TRBJ2-7,-,TGTGCCAGCAGTGAAACTGGGACTAGCGGGTACTCCTACGAGCAGTACTTC,CASSETGTSGYSYEQYF
-,TRBV30,TRBJ1-1,once,TGTGCCTGGAGCTTTCGGGACCGTGACTTAGAAGCTCTCTTT,CAWSFRDRDLEALF
TRBD1,TRBV11-2,TRBJ2-2,-,TGTGCCAGCAGCCCCCTGACAGGGGGGACCGGGGAGCTGTTTTTT,CASSPLTGGTGELFF
TRBD2,TRBV13,TRBJ2-7,-,TGTGCCAGCAGCTTCCCCGGGACTAGCCGCTACGAGCAGTACTTC,CASSFPGTSRYEQYF
TRBD2,TRBV28,TRBJ2-1,-,TGTGCCAGCAGTTTATTAGGGGGACTAGACTACAATGAGCAGTTCTTC,CASSLLGGLDYNEQFF
-,TRBV2,TRBJ1-1,once,TGTGCCAGCAGATTCACAGGGAGGGACACTGAAGCTTTCTTT,CASRFTGRDTEAFF
-,TRBV6-5,TRBJ1-3,once,TGTGCCAGCAGTTACAATTCGGACTCTGGAAACACCATATATTTT,CASSYNSDSGNTIYF
TRBD1,TRBV9,TRBJ2-2,-,TGTGCCAGCAGCGTAGGACCCGGGACAGGGAGTCTAGGGGAGCTGTTTTTT,CASSVGPGTGSLGELFF
-,TRBV7-3,TRBJ2-1,-,TGTGCCAGCAGCTTGAGCCCAGGGGAGCACAATGAGCAGTTCTTC,CASSLSPGEHNEQFF
-,TRBV7-2,TRBJ2-3,-,TGTGCCAGCAGCTTAGGGGGACGCTTTATCGATACGCAGTATTTT,CASSLGGRFIDTQYF
-,TRBV30,TRBJ2-5,-,TGTGCCTGGAGACTAGCCGGTCAAGAGACCCAGTACTTC,CAWRLAGQETQYF
TRBD1,TRBV5-6,TRBJ1-1,-,TGTGCCAGCACTCCGGACAGGGGAAGGGGTGAAGCTTTCTTT,CASTPDRGRGEAFF
-,TRBV30,TRBJ2-1,-,TGTGCCTGGAGAATTCGCGGGGCTAATGAGCAGTTCTTC,CAWRIRGANEQFF
TRBD1,TRBV28,TRBJ2-7,-,TGTGCCAGCACCCCGGGACAGGGCTACGAGCAGTACTTC,CASTPGQGYEQYF
-,TRBV15,TRBJ2-5,-,TGTGCCACCAGCAGAGTGGGGTGGGAGACCCAGTACTTC,CATSRVGWETQYF
TRBD1,TRBV7-8,TRBJ1-4,-,TGTGCCAGCAGCTACCGGACAGGGGTGGGTGAAAAACTGTTTTTT,CASSYRTGVGEKLFF
TRBD2,TRBV9,TRBJ2-7,once,TGTGCCAGCAGCGCAGGACTAGCGGGCCAGTGGCAGTACTTC,CASSAGLAGQWQYF
TRBD2,TRBV30,TRBJ2-2,-,TGTGCCTGGGGGACTAGCGTCCCCGGGGAGCTGTTTTTT,CAWGTSVPGELFF